This T cell receptor (beta chain) was sequenced for a study of blood T cell repertoires in COVID-19. Turning to the study itself: T cells, B-cell-depleted T cells, or PBMCs provided the cDNA or gDNA that served as material.

V lost 0 bases, J lost 7 bases, and 6 bases stayed unmatched. Per the germline V gene, CDR1 is SGHDT and CDR2 is YYEEEE. The CDR3 sequence is 15 residues long. Authors' data handling: By means of reference gene primer amplification, nucleated cell counts were estimated. Assay used: immunoSEQ multiplex PCR; TCRdb lists only in-frame clones, some missing. Clone size and V and J calls were adopted from that table, with D and trimming inferred from the DNA. The data show roughly 170,000 clones, 70% to 85% seen once. The rearrangement joins TRBV5-6 to TRBJ1-4; 7 bases align to TRBD1. This TCR was sampled from a man in his sixties who had recovered from COVID-19. The sequenced sample consisted of peripheral blood. The CDR3 spells CASSLGKGAREKLFF. The DNA of the CDR3 is TGTGCCAGCAGCTTGGGTAAGGGGGCGCGTGAAAAACTGTTTTTT.